The 16 T cell receptor beta chains reported below all come from one sample, sequenced in a study of radiation and T cells in renal cell carcinoma. Time point described: blood 2 weeks post-SBRT. Noted treatment: 15 Gy SBRT to primary tumor, nephrectomy 4 weeks later. Generated by immunoSEQ multiplex PCR, the TCRdb table keeps only in-frame clones and is missing some. The data show just over 150,000 clones, with 87% seen just once and approximately 13% held by the top ten. Sequenced material: blood, taken from a patient whose treatment included radiotherapy and nephrectomy. All receptors come from a woman aged 50 to 60 with renal cell carcinoma.

The gene calls are TRBV5-5 and TRBJ1-1; 9 positions agree with TRBD1. V trimming: 4 bases; J trimming: 5 bases; junction bases outside the gene matches: 12. This CDR3 region has 16 residues. The germline V gene has CDR1 SGHKS and CDR2 YYEKEE (reference sequence). The CDR3 DNA reads TGTGCCAGCAGCCCTCGGACAGGGGTTCTGGTGACTGAAGCTTTCTTT. As protein: CASSPRTGVLVTEAFF.

This chain connects TRBV2 to TRBJ1-1; D not resolved. Germline values: CDR1 SNHLY, CDR2 FYNNEI. This CDR3 is 14 amino acids long. The V gene lost 6 bases and the J gene lost 1 base, with 12 bases spanning the gap. CDR3 region: CASSPISKNTEAFF. In nucleotides, the CDR3 is TGTGCCAGCAGCCCTATTAGCAAGAACACTGAAGCTTTCTTT. The full variable domain, completed using reference TRBV2 and TRBJ1-1, is EPEVTQTPSHQVTQMGQEVILRCVPISNHLYFYWYRQILGQKVEFLVSFYNNEISEKSEIFDDQFSVERPDGSNFTLKIRSTKLEDSAMYFCASSPISKNTEAFFGQGTRLTVV.

The chain joins TRBV14 to TRBJ1-2; D unclear. V was shortened by 0 bases and J by 5 bases, with 4 bases between the two germline ends. From germline, CDR1 is SGHDN and CDR2 FVKESK. The CDR3 covers 12 residues. The CDR3 bases are TGTGCCAGCAGCCAAGATCGGTATGGCTACACCTTC. Residues: CASSQDRYGYTF.

This clone was detected only a few times. The chain links TRBV6-1 to TRBJ1-4; 11 bases map to TRBD1. Trimming removed 9 bases from V and 4 bases from J; junction bases left unmatched: 1. The length of the CDR3 is 13 residues. Germline values: CDR1 MNHNS, CDR2 SASEGT. The CDR3 protein is CASGTGGNEKLFF. CDR3 sequence (DNA): TGTGCCAGTGGGACAGGGGGTAATGAAAAACTGTTTTTT.

This rearrangement joins TRBV13 to TRBJ1-3; D is unclear. Per germline, CDR1 PRHDT and CDR2 FYEKMQ (reference sequence). The CDR3 is made up of 16 amino acids. V was trimmed by 0 bases and J by 6 bases, leaving 15 bases between them. The CDR3 reads CASSLGMAVLENTIYF. As DNA, the CDR3 is TGTGCCAGCAGCTTAGGCATGGCGGTCTTAGAAAACACCATATATTTT.

V usage is TRBV21-1 and J usage is TRBJ1-3; the table's D call of TRBD1 was not tested on the DNA. TRBV21-1 is annotated as a pseudogene. The CDR3 length is 19 residues. CDR3 DNA: TGTGCCAGCTCGAAGAGGAGGGGGACAGGGGGCCGCCCTGGAAACACCATATATTTT. It yields the protein CASSKRRGTGGRPGNTIYF.

The V call is TRBV4-2, the J call TRBJ1-2; 7 positions agree with TRBD1. The germline V gene encodes CDR1 LGHNA and CDR2 YNFKEQ. The CDR3 has 13 amino acids. V shed 7 bases and J 3 bases; nucleotides not matched to a gene: 5. The CDR3, as DNA: TGTGCCAGCACTACTGACAGGGACTATGGCTACACCTTC. Translation gives CASTTDRDYGYTF.

The J gene is TRBJ2-3, the V gene TRBV6-5; D remains unclear. From germline, CDR1 is MNHEY and CDR2 SVGAGI. This CDR3 comprises 15 residues. V was cut by 4 bases and J by 6 bases, with 17 bases left in between. The CDR3 protein is CASSSPLGFGDTQYF. The CDR3, as DNA: TGTGCCAGCAGTTCCCCATTGGGGTTTGGGGATACGCAGTATTTT.

The J gene is TRBJ2-1, the V gene TRBV7-9; 7 positions agree with TRBD2. J gave up 0 bases and V 5 bases, and 4 bases lay outside the gene matches. The CDR3 contains 15 residues. Germline assignment: CDR1 SEHNR and CDR2 FQNEAQ (reference sequence). CDR3 bases: TGTGCCAGCAGCAAGGGACTATCCTCCTACAATGAGCAGTTCTTC. Residues: CASSKGLSSYNEQFF.

On this clone: At one boundary the junction diverges from the germline segment, which might be a read error. The chain combines TRBV7-7 with TRBJ2-2, with D possibly being TRBD2 (6 bases). Germline V CDR1 and CDR2: SSHAT, FNYEAQ (reference sequence). CDR3 length: 15 amino acids. The CDR3 nucleotides read TGTGCTAGCAGCCAGGGCAGGGAGGACACCGGGGAGCTGTTTTTT. Its protein product is CASSQGREDTGELFF. The full variable domain, its missing parts supplied by reference TRBV7-7 and TRBJ2-2, is GAGVSQSPRYKVTKRGQDVTLRCDPISSHATLYWYQQALGQGPEFLTYFNYEAQPDKSGLPSDRFSAERPEGSISTLTIQRTEQRDSAMYRCASSQGREDTGELFFGEGSRLTVL.

The chain has TRBV19 and TRBJ2-7; 14 nucleotides align to TRBD2. The germline V gene has CDR1 LNHDA and CDR2 SQIVND (reference sequence). This CDR3 region has 18 residues. V was clipped by 2 bases and J by 3 bases; unmatched bases: 9. The DNA for the CDR3 is TGTGCCAGTAGTATAAGACTAGCGGGGGGGCCGGGCTACTACGAGCAGTACTTC. Protein: CASSIRLAGGPGYYEQYF.

The chain carries TRBV7-9 and TRBJ2-5; D is undetermined. The CDR3 runs to 14 residues. Germline V gene lookup returns CDR1 SEHNR and CDR2 FQNEAQ (reference sequence). V was trimmed by 3 bases and J by 0 bases, leaving 8 bases between them. This chain's CDR3 is CASSLYRNQETQYF. The CDR3 region has the DNA TGTGCCAGCAGCTTGTACCGGAACCAAGAGACCCAGTACTTC.

This rearrangement joins TRBV7-6 to TRBJ2-2; the D gene is possibly TRBD1 (6 bases). CDR3 length equals 17 residues. Between the trimmed V and J ends, which lost 6 bases and 2 bases, there was a span of 19 bases. Per the germline V gene, CDR1 is SGHVS and CDR2 is FNYEAQ. CDR3: CASSSNPPGQNTGELFF. CDR3 DNA sequence: TGTGCCAGCAGTTCAAATCCACCGGGACAAAACACCGGGGAGCTGTTTTTT.

The CDR3 here is CASSLGLLEETQYF. DNA for the CDR3: TGTGCCAGCAGCCTGGGACTGCTAGAAGAGACCCAGTACTTC. V usage is TRBV6-1 and J usage is TRBJ2-5; weak D call: TRBD2 (6 bases). V lost 6 bases to trimming and J lost 3 bases, with 14 bases between them. Germline assignment: CDR1 MNHNS and CDR2 SASEGT. The CDR3 sequence is 14 residues long.

The chain has TRBV13 and TRBJ2-7, with D possibly matching TRBD1 (6 bases). Germline CDR1 is PRHDT and CDR2 is FYEKMQ (reference sequence). The V end lost 4 bases, the J end lost 6 bases, and 13 bases lay between the germline ends. The CDR3 length is 13 residues. In nucleotides, the CDR3 is TGTGCCAGCAGCTGGGGCAGGGGCGGCGAGCAGTACTTC. It translates to CASSWGRGGEQYF.

V usage is TRBV6-1 and J usage is TRBJ1-2; 9 nucleotides match TRBD1. Trimming cost V 2 bases and J 4 bases; bases outside gene matches: 5. The CDR3 sequence is 15 residues long. Germline V gene lookup returns CDR1 MNHNS and CDR2 SASEGT. The CDR3 DNA reads TGTGCCAGCAGTGAAATTTGGACAGGGGTCTATGGCTACACCTTC. Residues: CASSEIWTGVYGYTF.